This TCR beta chain was recovered during a study of blood T cell repertoires in COVID-19. For the study at large: The study drew acute and convalescent COVID-19 samples from the United States, Italy and Spain. In each case, the material was cDNA or gDNA derived from T cells, B-cell-depleted T cells, or PBMCs.

Germline values: CDR1 SGHAT, CDR2 FQNNGV. Trimming removed 4 bases at V and 4 bases at J, with 17 bases between. There are 16 residues in the CDR3. Original processing methods: Estimated nucleated cell counts came from reference gene primer amplification. Using immunoSEQ multiplex PCR, the repertoire was profiled, and TCRdb retains in-frame clones only, with some absent. The V and J calls and clone size were taken over from that table, and D and trimming were inferred from the DNA. The data show approximately 210,000 clones, roughly 90% seen once. Sample: peripheral blood. The clonotype comes from a woman between 40 and 50 years old with acute or convalescent COVID-19. The V call is TRBV11-2, the J call TRBJ1-5; perhaps TRBD1 as D (5 bases). CDR3 bases: TGTGCCAGCAGCTCGGGGGAGGGTTGGGCGAATCAGCCCCAGCATTTT. This gives the protein CASSSGEGWANQPQHF.